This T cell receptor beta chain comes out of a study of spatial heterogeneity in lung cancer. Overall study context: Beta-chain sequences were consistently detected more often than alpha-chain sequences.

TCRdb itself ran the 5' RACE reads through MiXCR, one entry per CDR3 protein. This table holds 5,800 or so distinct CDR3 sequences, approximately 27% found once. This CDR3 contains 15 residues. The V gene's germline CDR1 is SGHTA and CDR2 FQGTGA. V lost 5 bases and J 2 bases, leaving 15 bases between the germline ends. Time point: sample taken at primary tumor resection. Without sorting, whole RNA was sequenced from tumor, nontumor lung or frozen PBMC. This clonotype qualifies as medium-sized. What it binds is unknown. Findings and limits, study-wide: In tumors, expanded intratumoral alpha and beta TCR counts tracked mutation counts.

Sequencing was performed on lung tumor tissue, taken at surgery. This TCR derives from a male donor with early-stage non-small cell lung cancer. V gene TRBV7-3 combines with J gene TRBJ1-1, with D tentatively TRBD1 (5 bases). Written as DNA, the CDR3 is TGTGCCAGCAGCCTGGGCGGACAAACCAACACTGAAGCTTTCTTT. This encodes CASSLGGQTNTEAFF.